Listed below are T cell receptor beta chains from one sample, sequenced in a study of blood T cell repertoires in COVID-19. The method was immunoSEQ multiplex PCR; TCRdb's version includes in-frame clones alone and lacks a portion of them. This table holds about 190,000 clones, 82% found once. The sequenced material came from peripheral blood. The receptors were gathered from an older woman with COVID-19, enrolled during active disease. Each CDR3 is given with its conserved first and last residue. The order of the fields is V gene, clone size, D gene, J gene, CDR3 length, CDR3 protein, CDR3 DNA. The D gene is left open where the match is weak. Clone size, where shown, is once, few, many, or a class for clones that have expanded.

>TRBV6-4|few|NA|TRBJ1-2|13
CASSEDGLGGYTF
TGTGCCAGCAGTGAAGACGGACTTGGTGGCTACACCTTC
>TRBV6-6|NA|TRBD1|TRBJ2-5|16
CASSQTGTGQEETQYF
TGTGCCAGCAGTCAAACTGGGACAGGGCAGGAAGAGACCCAGTACTTC
>TRBV7-2|NA|TRBD2|TRBJ2-7|16
CASSPQGLAGGYEQYF
TGTGCCAGCAGCCCCCAGGGACTAGCGGGAGGGTACGAGCAGTACTTC
>TRBV5-1|NA|NA|TRBJ1-2|14
CASSLDRTNYGYTF
TGCGCCAGCAGCTTGGACAGAACTAACTATGGCTACACCTTC
>TRBV13|many|NA|TRBJ2-1|16
CASSLEGSVDYNEQFF
TGTGCCAGCAGCTTAGAGGGTAGCGTTGACTACAATGAGCAGTTCTTC
>TRBV3-1/TRBV3-2|NA|TRBD2|TRBJ2-7|18
CASSLGALAGGRHYEQYF
TGTGCCAGCAGTCTGGGGGCACTAGCGGGAGGGCGCCACTACGAGCAGTACTTC
>TRBV7-8|NA|NA|TRBJ1-2|12
CASSLAGAASTF
TGTGCCAGCAGCTTAGCGGGAGCGGCGAGTACCTTC
>TRBV3-1/TRBV3-2|NA|NA|TRBJ2-1|13
CASTRGLSNEQFF
TGTGCCAGCACCCGCGGGTTAAGCAATGAGCAGTTCTTC
>TRBV28|NA|TRBD1|TRBJ2-5|16
CASSLVRTGGQETQYF
TGTGCCAGCAGTTTAGTACGGACAGGGGGCCAAGAGACCCAGTACTTC
>TRBV3-1/TRBV3-2|once|TRBD1|TRBJ2-7|19
CASSLTPTRDRGNAYEQYF
TGTGCCAGCAGCCTCACCCCTACCCGGGACAGGGGGAACGCCTACGAGCAGTACTTC
>TRBV19|NA|NA|TRBJ2-7|12
CASSQVTYEQYF
TGTGCCAGTAGTCAGGTTACCTACGAGCAGTACTTC
>TRBV14|NA|TRBD2|TRBJ2-1|16
CASSPPQVAGGREQFF
TGTGCCAGCAGCCCCCCACAGGTGGCGGGGGGGCGTGAGCAGTTCTTC
>TRBV10-3|NA|TRBD1|TRBJ1-5|15
CAISELDRGNQPQHF
TGTGCCATCAGTGAGTTGGACAGGGGCAATCAGCCCCAGCATTTT
>TRBV10-3|NA|NA|TRBJ2-3|16
CAIRGGAWVPTDTQYF
TGTGCCATCAGGGGGGGGGCTTGGGTACCAACAGATACGCAGTATTTT
>TRBV6-1|NA|NA|TRBJ1-2|15
CASSEGVARGYGYTF
TGTGCCAGCAGTGAAGGCGTAGCGCGGGGCTATGGCTACACCTTC
>TRBV5-1|NA|TRBD2|TRBJ2-3|17
CASSLMNAGGNTDTQYF
TGCGCCAGCAGCTTGATGAATGCGGGGGGGAACACAGATACGCAGTATTTT
>TRBV24-1|NA|NA|TRBJ2-4|12
CATSDPQNIQYF
TGTGCCACCAGTGATCCCCAGAACATTCAGTACTTC
>TRBV2|NA|NA|TRBJ1-1|13
CASSQYGDTEAFF
TGTGCCAGCAGTCAGTACGGGGACACTGAAGCTTTCTTT
>TRBV27|once|TRBD1|TRBJ1-2|15
CASSPRVGRGSGYTF
TGTGCCAGCAGTCCCCGCGTGGGCAGGGGGTCTGGCTACACCTTC
>TRBV28|NA|NA|TRBJ2-1|18
CASSLRGGGPYVYGEQFF
TGTGCCAGCAGTTTACGGGGCGGGGGCCCCTATGTTTATGGTGAGCAGTTCTTC
>TRBV5-1|NA|NA|TRBJ1-4|17
CASSLGVAHPRNEKLFF
TGCGCCAGCAGCTTGGGAGTAGCACATCCGCGTAATGAAAAACTGTTTTTT
>TRBV10-3|NA|NA|TRBJ2-1|17
CAISESPSLLGSDEQFF
TGTGCCATCAGTGAGTCCCCTAGCCTTCTAGGGTCGGATGAGCAGTTCTTC
>TRBV3-1/TRBV3-2|NA|NA|TRBJ2-1|15
CASSQLGGSYNEQFF
TGTGCCAGCAGCCAACTGGGGGGCTCCTACAATGAGCAGTTCTTC
>TRBV4-3|NA|NA|TRBJ1-4|15
CASSQDQGWNEKLFF
TGCGCCAGCAGCCAAGATCAGGGGTGGAATGAAAAACTGTTTTTT
>TRBV28|NA|NA|TRBJ2-4|13
CASSSGTRPSQYF
TGTGCCAGCAGTTCCGGGACTCGACCCTCTCAGTACTTC
>TRBV30|NA|NA|TRBJ2-7|12
CAWNRSPYEQYF
TGTGCCTGGAACAGGTCCCCCTACGAGCAGTACTTC
>TRBV5-4|NA|NA|TRBJ1-2|15
CASSSRRQANYGYTF
TGTGCCAGCAGCTCCCGCCGACAAGCTAACTATGGCTACACCTTC
>TRBV19|NA|TRBD2|TRBJ2-7|16
CASSRRTSGIAYEQYF
TGTGCCAGTAGTAGAAGGACTAGCGGGATTGCCTACGAGCAGTACTTC
>TRBV4-2|NA|NA|TRBJ2-6|17
CASSPGITGSGANVLTF
TGTGCCAGCAGCCCCGGGATAACGGGATCCGGGGCCAACGTCCTGACTTTC
>TRBV11-3|few|NA|TRBJ2-5|13
CASSLEFQETQYF
TGTGCCAGCAGCTTGGAGTTTCAAGAGACCCAGTACTTC
>TRBV25-1|once|NA|TRBJ1-1|14
CASRRAGGNTEAFF
TGTGCCAGCAGAAGGGCCGGGGGGAACACTGAAGCTTTCTTT
>TRBV12-3/TRBV12-4|NA|NA|TRBJ2-3|11
CASRTADTQYF
TGTGCCAGCAGAACAGCAGATACGCAGTATTTT
>TRBV10-2|NA|NA|TRBJ1-4|13
CASNPQFGEKLFF
TGCGCCAGCAACCCGCAATTCGGTGAAAAACTGTTTTTT
>TRBV5-1|few|NA|TRBJ2-2|18
CASSLDARRASNTGELFF
TGCGCCAGCAGCTTGGACGCCAGGCGGGCTTCGAACACCGGGGAGCTGTTTTTT
>TRBV7-7|few|NA|TRBJ2-1|16
CASSPPGVGGRNEQFF
TGTGCTAGCAGCCCCCCAGGTGTGGGGGGGCGTAATGAGCAGTTCTTC
>TRBV24-1|NA|NA|TRBJ2-2|14
CATATHTETGELFF
TGTGCCACAGCTACCCACACAGAAACCGGGGAGCTGTTTTTT
>TRBV2|NA|TRBD2|TRBJ2-5|13
CASSGGGVETQYF
TGTGCCAGCAGTGGGGGGGGAGTGGAGACCCAGTACTTC